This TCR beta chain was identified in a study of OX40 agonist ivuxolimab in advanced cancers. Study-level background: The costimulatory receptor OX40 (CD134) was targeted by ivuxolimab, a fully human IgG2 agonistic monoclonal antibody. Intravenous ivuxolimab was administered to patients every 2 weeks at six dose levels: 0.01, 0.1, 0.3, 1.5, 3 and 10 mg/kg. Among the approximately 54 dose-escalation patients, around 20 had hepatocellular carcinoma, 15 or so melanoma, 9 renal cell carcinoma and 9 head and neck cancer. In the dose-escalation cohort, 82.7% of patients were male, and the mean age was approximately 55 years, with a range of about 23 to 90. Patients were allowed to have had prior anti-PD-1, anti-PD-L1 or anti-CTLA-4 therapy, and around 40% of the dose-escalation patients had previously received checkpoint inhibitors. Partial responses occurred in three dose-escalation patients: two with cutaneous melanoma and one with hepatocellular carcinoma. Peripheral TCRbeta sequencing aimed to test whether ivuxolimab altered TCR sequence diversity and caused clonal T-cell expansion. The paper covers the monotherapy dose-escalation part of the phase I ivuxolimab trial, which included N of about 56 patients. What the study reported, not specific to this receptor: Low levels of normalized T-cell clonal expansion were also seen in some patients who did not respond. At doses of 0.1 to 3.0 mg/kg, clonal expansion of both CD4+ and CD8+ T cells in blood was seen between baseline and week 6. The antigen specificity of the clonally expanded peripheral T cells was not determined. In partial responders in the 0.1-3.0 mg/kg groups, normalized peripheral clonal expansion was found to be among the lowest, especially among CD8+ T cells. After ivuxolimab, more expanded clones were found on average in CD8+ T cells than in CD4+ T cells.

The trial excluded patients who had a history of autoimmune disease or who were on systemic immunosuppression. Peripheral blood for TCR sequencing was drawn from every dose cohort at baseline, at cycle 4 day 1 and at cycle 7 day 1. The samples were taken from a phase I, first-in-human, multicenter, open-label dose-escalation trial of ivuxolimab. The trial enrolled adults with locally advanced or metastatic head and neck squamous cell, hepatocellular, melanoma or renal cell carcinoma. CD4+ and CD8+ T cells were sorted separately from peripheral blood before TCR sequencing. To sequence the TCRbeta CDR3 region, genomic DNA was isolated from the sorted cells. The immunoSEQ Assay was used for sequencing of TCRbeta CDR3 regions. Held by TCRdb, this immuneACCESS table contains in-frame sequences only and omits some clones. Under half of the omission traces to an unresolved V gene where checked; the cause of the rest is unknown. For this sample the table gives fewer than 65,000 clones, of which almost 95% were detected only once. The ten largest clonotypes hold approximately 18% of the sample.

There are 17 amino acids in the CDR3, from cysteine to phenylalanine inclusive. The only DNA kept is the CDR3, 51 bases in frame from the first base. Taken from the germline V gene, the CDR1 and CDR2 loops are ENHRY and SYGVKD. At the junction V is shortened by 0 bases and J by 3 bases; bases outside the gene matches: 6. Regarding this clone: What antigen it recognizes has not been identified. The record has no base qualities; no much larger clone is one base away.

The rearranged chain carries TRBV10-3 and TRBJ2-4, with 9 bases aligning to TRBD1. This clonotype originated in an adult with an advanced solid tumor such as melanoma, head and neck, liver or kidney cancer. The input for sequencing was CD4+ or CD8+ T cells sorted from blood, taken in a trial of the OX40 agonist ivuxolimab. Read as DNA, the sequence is TGTGCCATCAGTGAGTCGAGGACAGGGGTGCTCAAAAACATTCAGTACTTC. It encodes CAISESRTGVLKNIQYF.